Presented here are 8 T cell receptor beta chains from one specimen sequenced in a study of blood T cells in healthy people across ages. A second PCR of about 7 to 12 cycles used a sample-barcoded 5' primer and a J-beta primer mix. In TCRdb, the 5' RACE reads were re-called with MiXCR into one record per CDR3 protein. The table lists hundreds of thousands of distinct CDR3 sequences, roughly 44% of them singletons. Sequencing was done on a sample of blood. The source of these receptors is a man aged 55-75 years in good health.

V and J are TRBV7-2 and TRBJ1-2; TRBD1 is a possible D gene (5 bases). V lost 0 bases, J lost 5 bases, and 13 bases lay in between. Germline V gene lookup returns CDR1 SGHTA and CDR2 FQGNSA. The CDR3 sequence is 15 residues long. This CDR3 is CASSLAAAGRYGYTF. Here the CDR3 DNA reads TGTGCCAGCAGCTTAGCGGCTGCAGGGAGGTATGGCTACACCTTC.

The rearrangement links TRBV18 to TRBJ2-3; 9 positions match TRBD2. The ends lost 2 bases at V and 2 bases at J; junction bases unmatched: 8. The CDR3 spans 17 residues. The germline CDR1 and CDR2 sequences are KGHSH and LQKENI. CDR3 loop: CASSPISLAGSTDTQYF. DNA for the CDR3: TGTGCCAGCTCACCAATCTCCCTAGCGGGGTCCACAGATACGCAGTATTTT.

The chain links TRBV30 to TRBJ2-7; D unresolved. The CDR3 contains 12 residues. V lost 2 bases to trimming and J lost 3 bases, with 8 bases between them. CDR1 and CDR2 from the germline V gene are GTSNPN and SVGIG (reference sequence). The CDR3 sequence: CAWSPSGYEQYF. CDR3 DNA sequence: TGTGCCTGGAGTCCCTCTGGCTACGAGCAGTACTTC.

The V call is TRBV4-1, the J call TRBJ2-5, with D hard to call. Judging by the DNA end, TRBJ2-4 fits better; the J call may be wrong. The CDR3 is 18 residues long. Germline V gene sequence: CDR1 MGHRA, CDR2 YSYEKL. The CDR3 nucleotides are TGCGCCAGCAGCCCCCCTCGCGAGTTTGCGCTTTCCGAAAACATTCAGTACTTC. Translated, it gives CASSPPREFALSENIQYF.

Here the CDR3 reads CASSPLVNYGYTF. The CDR3 DNA reads as TGTGCCAGCAGCCCCCTTGTCAACTATGGCTACACCTTC. This chain connects TRBV6-5 to TRBJ1-2, with D uncertain. Germline V gene sequence: CDR1 MNHEY, CDR2 SVGAGI. The CDR3 length is 13 residues. V lost 6 bases and J 2 bases, leaving 10 bases between the germline ends.

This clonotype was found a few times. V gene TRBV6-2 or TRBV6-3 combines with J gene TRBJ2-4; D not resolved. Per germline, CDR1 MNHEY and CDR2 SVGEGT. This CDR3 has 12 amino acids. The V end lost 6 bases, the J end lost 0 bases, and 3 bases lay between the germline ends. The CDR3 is CASREAKNIQYF. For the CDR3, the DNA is TGTGCCAGCAGGGAAGCCAAAAACATTCAGTACTTC.

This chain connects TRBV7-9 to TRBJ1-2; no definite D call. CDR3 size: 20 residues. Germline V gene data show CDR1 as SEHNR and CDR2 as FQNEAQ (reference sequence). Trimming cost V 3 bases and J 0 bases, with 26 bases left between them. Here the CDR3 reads CASSFRGSVYDPIPNYGYTF. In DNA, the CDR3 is TGTGCCAGCAGCTTCCGTGGCTCCGTTTATGACCCAATACCTAACTATGGCTACACCTTC.

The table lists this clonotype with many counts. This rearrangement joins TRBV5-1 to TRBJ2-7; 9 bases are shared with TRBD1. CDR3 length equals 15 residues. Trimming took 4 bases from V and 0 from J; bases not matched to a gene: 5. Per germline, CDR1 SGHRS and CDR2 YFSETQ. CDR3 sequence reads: CASSVGQGSSYEQYF. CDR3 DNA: TGCGCCAGCAGCGTCGGACAGGGGAGCTCCTACGAGCAGTACTTC.